The 8 T cell receptor beta chains given below trace back to one sample, sequenced in a study of cytomegalovirus exposure and HLA in healthy donors. Vbeta (60) and Jbeta (13) primers were used in the PCR. Sequencing was performed with immunoSEQ multiplex PCR; in TCRdb, only in-frame clones are kept and a portion is missing. The table shows 110,000 to 150,000 clones, with 55% to 80% occurring only once. The sequenced sample was PBMCs. All receptors derive from a woman between 40 and 55 years old in good health and CMV-seronegative.

The J gene is TRBJ2-1, the V gene TRBV7-9; 8 bases line up with TRBD2. Germline lookup yields CDR1 SEHNR and CDR2 FQNEAQ (reference sequence). The CDR3 sequence is 17 residues long. V gave up 4 bases and J gave up 9 bases; unmatched junction bases: 17. The CDR3 sequence is CASSSVKIAGPLGEQFF. CDR3 nucleotide sequence: TGTGCCAGCAGCTCCGTAAAGATAGCGGGGCCACTGGGTGAGCAGTTCTTC.

V and J are TRBV5-4 and TRBJ1-1; possible D gene TRBD1, 5 bases. Trimming took off 4 bases at V and 5 bases at J, with 18 bases between the two ends. Germline V gene sequence: CDR1 SGHNT, CDR2 YYREEE (reference sequence). This CDR3 has 15 residues. The DNA for the CDR3 is TGTGCCAGCAGCCATGGTAAATCAGGGAGGACTGAAGCTTTCTTT. Amino acids: CASSHGKSGRTEAFF.

The rearrangement uses TRBV7-9 and TRBJ2-1; 12 positions agree with TRBD2. V was pared by 3 bases and J by 2 bases, with 8 bases of the junction left unmatched. Germline CDR1 and CDR2: SEHNR and FQNEAQ (reference sequence). The CDR3 has 18 residues. The CDR3 DNA reads TGTGCCAGCAGCTTGACTAGCGGGGGCAAGGGGGCCTACAATGAGCAGTTCTTC. Protein sequence: CASSLTSGGKGAYNEQFF.

This chain uses TRBV7-9 with TRBJ2-2; 11 bases map to TRBD2. V lost 4 bases, J lost 6 bases, and 7 bases stayed unmatched. Germline CDR1 SEHNR, CDR2 FQNEAQ (reference sequence). The CDR3 has 16 amino acids. The CDR3 DNA is TGTGCCAGCAGCTCTACTAGCGGGGGCCCTCCCGGGGAGCTGTTTTTT. Residues: CASSSTSGGPPGELFF.

J is TRBJ2-1 and V is TRBV4-1, with D maybe TRBD2 (5 bases). The CDR3 covers 16 residues. Germline loops: CDR1 MGHRA, CDR2 YSYEKL. Trimming removed 2 bases from V and 0 bases from J, with 11 bases in between. CDR3 residues: CASSQTAGISYNEQFF. The CDR3 DNA sequence: TGCGCCAGCAGCCAAACGGCCGGGATCTCCTACAATGAGCAGTTCTTC.

The chain couples TRBV6-6 to TRBJ2-3; D unresolved. Germline V gene lookup returns CDR1 MNHNY and CDR2 SVGAGI (reference sequence). Trimming left V 7 bases short and J 2 bases short, with 13 bases between. The CDR3 covers 14 residues. As DNA, the CDR3 is TGTGCCAGCACAACGGAACTACTCACAGATACGCAGTATTTT. Amino acid sequence: CASTTELLTDTQYF.

This clone was observed a handful of times. The genes are TRBV7-9 and TRBJ1-5; D is ambiguous. CDR1 is SEHNR and CDR2 is FQNEAQ in the germline V gene (reference sequence). The length of the CDR3 is 14 residues. V shed 5 bases and J shed 1 base, with 9 bases lying between them. The CDR3: CASSPYRSNQPQHF. The DNA of the CDR3 is TGTGCCAGCAGCCCCTATAGAAGCAATCAGCCCCAGCATTTT.

The V gene is TRBV6-6, the J gene TRBJ2-2, with 8 bases lining up with TRBD2. The CDR3 spans 14 residues. Per germline, CDR1 MNHNY and CDR2 SVGAGI (reference sequence). The ends lost 7 bases at V and 5 bases at J; junction bases unmatched: 6. The CDR3 reads CASIGGAGTGELFF. The CDR3 DNA is TGTGCCAGCATCGGGGGGGCCGGGACCGGGGAGCTGTTTTTT.